These 5 T cell receptor beta chains were all obtained from the same sample, sequenced in a study of cytomegalovirus exposure and HLA in healthy donors. Measured with immunoSEQ multiplex PCR; TCRdb has only the in-frame clones, and not every one. This table has 150,000 to 200,000 clones, 80% to 85% appearing once. The sequenced sample consisted of PBMCs. These receptors originate from a woman aged 25 to 39 in good health and CMV-seronegative.

This sequence joins TRBV6-1 and TRBJ1-1, with a possible D match to TRBD1 (5 bases). Germline V gene lookup returns CDR1 MNHNS and CDR2 SASEGT. The CDR3 consists of 14 residues. Trimming shortened V by 10 bases and J by 1 base, and 16 bases separated the two germline ends. CDR3 DNA sequence: TGTGCCACCACCCGCGGGGCGGGGAACACTGAAGCTTTCTTT. Its translation is CATTRGAGNTEAFF.

The rearrangement links TRBV5-1 to TRBJ2-7; 9 positions agree with TRBD1. Germline loops: CDR1 SGHRS, CDR2 YFSETQ. The CDR3 has 13 amino acids. V dropped 3 bases and J dropped 3; count of bases not matched to a gene: 1. The CDR3 spells CASSWTGDYEQYF. CDR3 coding DNA: TGCGCCAGCAGCTGGACAGGGGACTACGAGCAGTACTTC.

The chain combines TRBV6-5 with TRBJ1-1, with 10 bases that match TRBD1. V lost 5 bases, J lost 8 bases, and 8 bases stayed unmatched. Per the germline V gene, CDR1 is MNHEY and CDR2 is SVGAGI. The CDR3 loop spans 14 amino acids. CDR3 DNA: TGTGCCAGCAGTCACCGGGACAGGGGTTTCGAAGCTTTCTTT. Protein sequence: CASSHRDRGFEAFF.

The V gene is TRBV19, the J gene TRBJ2-7, with 8 bases matching TRBD1. The CDR3 is 14 residues long. Germline CDR1 is LNHDA and CDR2 is SQIVND (reference sequence). J gave up 7 bases and V 3 bases, and 8 bases lay outside the gene matches. Written as DNA, the CDR3 is TGTGCCAGTAGTATCCAGGGGGCGCATCGGGAGCAGTACTTC. Its protein product is CASSIQGAHREQYF.

This chain joins TRBV4-2 and TRBJ2-3, with D possibly matching TRBD2 (6 bases). Trimming shortened V by 7 bases and J by 4 bases, and 24 bases separated the two germline ends. The germline gives CDR1 LGHNA, CDR2 YNFKEQ. The CDR3 has 17 residues. CDR3 nucleotides: TGTGCCAGCATCATCGCCGGGGACCGTTTAGCGGCAGATACGCAGTATTTT. The encoded protein is CASIIAGDRLAADTQYF.